This note documents a single T cell receptor (beta chain) sequence. The data were taken from a study of blood T cell repertoires in COVID-19. Study-wide context: From the United States, Italy and Spain came samples of acute and convalescent COVID-19. PBMCs, B-cell-depleted T cells, or T cells were the source of the cDNA or gDNA that made up the material.

Germline-derived CDR1 and CDR2 are LNHDA and SQIVND (reference sequence). The CDR3 spans 18 residues. V was pared by 5 bases and J by 1 base, with 8 bases of the junction left unmatched. Patients of the Seattle cohort, enrolled during active infection, were followed longitudinally. Repertoires were generated with immunoSEQ multiplex PCR, while TCRdb's copy carries only in-frame clones and drops some. This sample has 300,000 to 450,000 clones, with around 92% found just once. This chain links TRBV19 with TRBJ2-3; 14 bases match TRBD2. The receptor was derived from a woman in her 30s with COVID-19, enrolled during active disease. Sequenced input: peripheral blood. CDR3 DNA sequence: TGTGCCAGTAGTTTGAGACTAGCGGGGGGGCACGGCACAGATACGCAGTATTTT. Translated, it gives CASSLRLAGGHGTDTQYF.